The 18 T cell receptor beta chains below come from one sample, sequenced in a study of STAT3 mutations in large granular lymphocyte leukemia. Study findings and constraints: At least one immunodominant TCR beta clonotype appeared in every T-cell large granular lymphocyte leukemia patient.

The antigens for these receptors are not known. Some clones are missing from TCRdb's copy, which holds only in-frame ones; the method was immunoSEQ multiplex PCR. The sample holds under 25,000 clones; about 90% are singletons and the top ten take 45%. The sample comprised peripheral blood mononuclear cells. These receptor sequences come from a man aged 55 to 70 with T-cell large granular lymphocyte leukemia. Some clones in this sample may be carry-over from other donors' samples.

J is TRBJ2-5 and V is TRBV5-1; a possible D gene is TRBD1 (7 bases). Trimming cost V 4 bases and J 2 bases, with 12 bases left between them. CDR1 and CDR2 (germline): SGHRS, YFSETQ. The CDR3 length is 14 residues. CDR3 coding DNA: TGCGCCAGCAGCATACAGGGGAGGCAAGAGACCCAGTACTTC. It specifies CASSIQGRQETQYF. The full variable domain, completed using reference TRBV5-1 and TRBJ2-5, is KAGVTQTPRYLIKTRGQQVTLSCSPISGHRSVSWYQQTPGQGLQFLFEYFSETQRNKGNFPGRFSGRQFSNSRSEMNVSTLELGDSALYLCASSIQGRQETQYFGPGTRLLVL.

Written as DNA, the CDR3 is TGTGCTAGTGGGCCCGACGGCGGGAGTAGATCTGGGGCCAACGTCCTGACTTTC. Residues: CASGPDGGSRSGANVLTF. The chain uses TRBV12-5 and TRBJ2-6, with 7 positions matching TRBD2. V was clipped by 6 bases and J by 1 base; unmatched bases: 12. CDR3 length equals 18 residues. CDR1 and CDR2 (germline): LGHNT, FRNRAP.

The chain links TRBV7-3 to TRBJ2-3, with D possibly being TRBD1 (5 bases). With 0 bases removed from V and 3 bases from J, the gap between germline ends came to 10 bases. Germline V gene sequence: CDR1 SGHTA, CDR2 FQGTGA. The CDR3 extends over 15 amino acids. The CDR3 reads CASSLTPRGTDTQYF. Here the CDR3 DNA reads TGTGCCAGCAGCTTAACGCCTAGGGGTACAGATACGCAGTATTTT.

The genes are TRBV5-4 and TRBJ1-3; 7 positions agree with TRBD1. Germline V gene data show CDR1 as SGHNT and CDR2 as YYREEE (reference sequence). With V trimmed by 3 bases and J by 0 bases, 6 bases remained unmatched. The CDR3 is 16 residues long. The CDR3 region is CASSSDRVSSGNTIYF. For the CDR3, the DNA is TGTGCCAGCAGCTCAGACAGGGTGTCCTCTGGAAACACCATATATTTT.

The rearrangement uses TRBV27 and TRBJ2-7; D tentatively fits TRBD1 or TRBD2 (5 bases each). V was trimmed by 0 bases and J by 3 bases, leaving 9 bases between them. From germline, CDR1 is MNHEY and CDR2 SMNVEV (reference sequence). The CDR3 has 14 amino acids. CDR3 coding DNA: TGTGCCAGCAGTTTATCGGGGGACCACTACGAGCAGTACTTC. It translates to CASSLSGDHYEQYF.

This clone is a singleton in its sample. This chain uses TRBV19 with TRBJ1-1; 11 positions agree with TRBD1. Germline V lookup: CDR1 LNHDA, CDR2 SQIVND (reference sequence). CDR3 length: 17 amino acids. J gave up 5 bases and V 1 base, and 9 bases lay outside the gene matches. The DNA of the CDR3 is TGTGCCAGTAGTATAGCCCGGACAGGGGGCTTTGGAACTGAAGCTTTCTTT. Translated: CASSIARTGGFGTEAFF.

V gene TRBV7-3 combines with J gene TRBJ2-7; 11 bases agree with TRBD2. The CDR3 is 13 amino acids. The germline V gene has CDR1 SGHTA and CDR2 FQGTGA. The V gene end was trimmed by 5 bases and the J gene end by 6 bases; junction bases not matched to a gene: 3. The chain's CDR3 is CASSHGTSGEQYF. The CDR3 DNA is TGTGCCAGCAGCCACGGGACTAGCGGCGAGCAGTACTTC.

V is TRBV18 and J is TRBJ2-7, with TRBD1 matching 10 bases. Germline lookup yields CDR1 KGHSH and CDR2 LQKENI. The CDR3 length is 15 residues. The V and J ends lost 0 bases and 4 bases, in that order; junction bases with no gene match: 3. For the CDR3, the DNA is TGTGCCAGCTCACCACCAGGGGGACAGGGGTACGAGCAGTACTTC. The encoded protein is CASSPPGGQGYEQYF.

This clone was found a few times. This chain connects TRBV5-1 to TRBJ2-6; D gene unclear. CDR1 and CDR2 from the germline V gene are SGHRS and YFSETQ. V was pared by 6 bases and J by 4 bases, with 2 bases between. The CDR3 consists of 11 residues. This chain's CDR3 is CASTGANVLTF. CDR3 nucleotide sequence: TGCGCCAGCACCGGGGCCAACGTCCTGACTTTC. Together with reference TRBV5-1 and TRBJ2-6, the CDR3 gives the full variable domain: KAGVTQTPRYLIKTRGQQVTLSCSPISGHRSVSWYQQTPGQGLQFLFEYFSETQRNKGNFPGRFSGRQFSNSRSEMNVSTLELGDSALYLCASTGANVLTFGAGSRLTVL.

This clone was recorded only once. CDR3 amino acids: CASSGQGGPYEQYF. The DNA of the CDR3 is TGTGCCAGCAGCGGACAGGGGGGACCCTACGAGCAGTACTTC. V usage is TRBV28 and J usage is TRBJ2-7; 10 nucleotides match TRBD1. The germline V gene has CDR1 MDHEN and CDR2 SYDVKM. This CDR3 has 14 amino acids. The trim removed 6 bases at V and 2 bases at J, leaving 4 bases unmatched.

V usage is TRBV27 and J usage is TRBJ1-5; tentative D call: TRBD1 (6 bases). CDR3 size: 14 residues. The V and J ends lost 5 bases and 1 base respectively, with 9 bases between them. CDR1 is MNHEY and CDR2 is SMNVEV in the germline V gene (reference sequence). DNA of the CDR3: TGTGCCAGCAGTGTCAGGGGAAGCAATCAGCCCCAGCATTTT. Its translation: CASSVRGSNQPQHF.

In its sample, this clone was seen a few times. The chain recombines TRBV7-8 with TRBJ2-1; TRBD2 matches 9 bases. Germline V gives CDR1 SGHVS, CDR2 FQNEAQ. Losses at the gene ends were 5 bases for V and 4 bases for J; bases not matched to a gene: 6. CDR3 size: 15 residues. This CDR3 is CASSARTSAYNEQFF. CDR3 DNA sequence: TGTGCCAGCAGCGCCAGGACTAGCGCGTACAATGAGCAGTTCTTC.

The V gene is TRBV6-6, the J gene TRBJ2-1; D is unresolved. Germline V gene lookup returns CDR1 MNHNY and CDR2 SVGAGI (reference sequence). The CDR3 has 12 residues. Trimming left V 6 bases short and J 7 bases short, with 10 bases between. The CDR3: CASSPGWNEQFF. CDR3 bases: TGTGCCAGCAGCCCCGGTTGGAATGAGCAGTTCTTC.

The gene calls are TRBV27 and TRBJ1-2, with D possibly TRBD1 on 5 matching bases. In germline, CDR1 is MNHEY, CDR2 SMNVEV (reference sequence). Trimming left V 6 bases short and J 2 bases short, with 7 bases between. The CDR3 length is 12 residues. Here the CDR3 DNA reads TGTGCCAGCAGACCAGGGAACTATGGCTACACCTTC. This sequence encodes CASRPGNYGYTF.

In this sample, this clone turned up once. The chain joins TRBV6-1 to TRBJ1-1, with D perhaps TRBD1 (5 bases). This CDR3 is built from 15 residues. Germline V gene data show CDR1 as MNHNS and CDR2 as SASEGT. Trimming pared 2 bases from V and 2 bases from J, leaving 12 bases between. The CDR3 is CASSEPGLGNTEAFF. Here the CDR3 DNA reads TGTGCCAGCAGTGAACCAGGGTTGGGAAACACTGAAGCTTTCTTT.

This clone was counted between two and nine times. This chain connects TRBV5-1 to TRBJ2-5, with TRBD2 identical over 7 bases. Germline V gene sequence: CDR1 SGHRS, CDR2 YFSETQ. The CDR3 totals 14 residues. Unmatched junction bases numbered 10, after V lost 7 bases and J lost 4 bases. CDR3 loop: CASGWEGSGETQYF. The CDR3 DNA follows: TGCGCCAGCGGATGGGAGGGGTCCGGAGAGACCCAGTACTTC.

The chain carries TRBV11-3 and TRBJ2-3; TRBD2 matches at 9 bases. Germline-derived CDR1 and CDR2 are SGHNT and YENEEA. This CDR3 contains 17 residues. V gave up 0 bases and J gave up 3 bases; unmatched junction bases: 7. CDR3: CASSLEASGAKTDTQYF. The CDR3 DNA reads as TGTGCCAGCAGCTTAGAGGCTAGCGGGGCGAAAACAGATACGCAGTATTTT. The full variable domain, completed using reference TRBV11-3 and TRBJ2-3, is EAGVVQSPRYKIIEKKQPVAFWCNPISGHNTLYWYLQNLGQGPELLIRYENEEAVDDSQLPKDRFSAERLKGVDSTLKIQPAELGDSAVYLCASSLEASGAKTDTQYFGPGTRLTVL.

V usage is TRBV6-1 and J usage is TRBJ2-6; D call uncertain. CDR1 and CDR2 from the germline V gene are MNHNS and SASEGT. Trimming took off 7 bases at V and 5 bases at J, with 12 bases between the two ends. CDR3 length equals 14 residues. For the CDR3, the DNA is TGTGCCAGCACCCACGCCGGGCGGGCCAACGTCCTGACTTTC. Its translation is CASTHAGRANVLTF.